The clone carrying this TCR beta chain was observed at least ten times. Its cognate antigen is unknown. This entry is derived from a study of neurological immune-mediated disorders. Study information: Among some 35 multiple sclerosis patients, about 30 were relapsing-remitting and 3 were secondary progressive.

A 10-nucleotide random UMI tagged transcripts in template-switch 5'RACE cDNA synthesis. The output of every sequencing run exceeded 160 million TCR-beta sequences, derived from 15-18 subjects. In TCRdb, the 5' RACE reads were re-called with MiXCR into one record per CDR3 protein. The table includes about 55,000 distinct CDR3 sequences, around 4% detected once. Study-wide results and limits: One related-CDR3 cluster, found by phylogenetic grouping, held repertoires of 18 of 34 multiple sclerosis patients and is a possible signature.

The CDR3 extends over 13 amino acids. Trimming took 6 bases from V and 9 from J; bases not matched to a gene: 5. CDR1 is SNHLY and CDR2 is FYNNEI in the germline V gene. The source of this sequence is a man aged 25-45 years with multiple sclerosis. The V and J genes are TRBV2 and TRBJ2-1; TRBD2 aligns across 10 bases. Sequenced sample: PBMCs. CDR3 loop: CASRRLAGSEQFF. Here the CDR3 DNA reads TGTGCCAGCAGGCGACTAGCGGGCTCTGAGCAGTTCTTC. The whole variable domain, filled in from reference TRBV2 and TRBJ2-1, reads EPEVTQTPSHQVTQMGQEVILRCVPISNHLYFYWYRQILGQKVEFLVSFYNNEISEKSEIFDDQFSVERPDGSNFTLKIRSTKLEDSAMYFCASRRLAGSEQFFGPGTRLTVL.